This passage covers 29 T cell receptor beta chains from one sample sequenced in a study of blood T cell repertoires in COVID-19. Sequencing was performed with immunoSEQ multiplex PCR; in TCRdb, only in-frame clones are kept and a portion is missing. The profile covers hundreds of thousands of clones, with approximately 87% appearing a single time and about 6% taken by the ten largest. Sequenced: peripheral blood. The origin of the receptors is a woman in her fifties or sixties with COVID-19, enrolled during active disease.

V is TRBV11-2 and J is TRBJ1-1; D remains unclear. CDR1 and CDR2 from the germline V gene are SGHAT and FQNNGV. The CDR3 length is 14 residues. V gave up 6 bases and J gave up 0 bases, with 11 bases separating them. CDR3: CASSPRNLNTEAFF. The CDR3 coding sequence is TGTGCCAGCAGTCCTCGTAATTTGAACACTGAAGCTTTCTTT.

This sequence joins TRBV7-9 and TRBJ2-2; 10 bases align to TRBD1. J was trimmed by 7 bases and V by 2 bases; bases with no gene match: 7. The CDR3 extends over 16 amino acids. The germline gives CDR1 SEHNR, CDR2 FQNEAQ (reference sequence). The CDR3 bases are TGTGCCAGCAGCTTACCGACAGGGGGCGCCGACGGGGAGCTGTTTTTT. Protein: CASSLPTGGADGELFF.

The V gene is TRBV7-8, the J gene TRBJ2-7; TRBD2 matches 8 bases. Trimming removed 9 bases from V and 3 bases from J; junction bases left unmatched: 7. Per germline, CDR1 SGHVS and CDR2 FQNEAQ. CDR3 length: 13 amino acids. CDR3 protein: CARPGGENYEQYF. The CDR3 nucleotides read TGTGCCAGACCGGGAGGGGAAAACTACGAGCAGTACTTC.

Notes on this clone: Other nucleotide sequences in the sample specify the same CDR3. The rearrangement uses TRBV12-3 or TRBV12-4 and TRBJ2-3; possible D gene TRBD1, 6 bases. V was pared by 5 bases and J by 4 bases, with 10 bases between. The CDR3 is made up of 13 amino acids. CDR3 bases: TGTGCCAGCAGTCAACAGGGCCCAGATACGCAGTATTTT. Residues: CASSQQGPDTQYF.

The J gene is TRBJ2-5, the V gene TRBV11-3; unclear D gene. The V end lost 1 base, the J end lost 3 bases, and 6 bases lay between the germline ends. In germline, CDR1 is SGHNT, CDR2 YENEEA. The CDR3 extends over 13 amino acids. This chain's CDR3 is CASSLGLEETQYF. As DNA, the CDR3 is TGTGCCAGCAGCTTAGGACTGGAAGAGACCCAGTACTTC.

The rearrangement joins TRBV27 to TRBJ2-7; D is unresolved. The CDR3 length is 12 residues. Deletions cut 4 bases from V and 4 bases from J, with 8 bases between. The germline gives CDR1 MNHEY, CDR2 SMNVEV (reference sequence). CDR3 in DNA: TGTGCCAGCAGTTCCTCGGGTTACGAGCAGTACTTC. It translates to CASSSSGYEQYF.

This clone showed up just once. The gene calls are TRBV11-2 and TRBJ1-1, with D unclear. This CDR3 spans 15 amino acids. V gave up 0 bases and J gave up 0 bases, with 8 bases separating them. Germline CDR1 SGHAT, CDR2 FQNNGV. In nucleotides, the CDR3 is TGTGCCAGCAGCTTAGACATGAGTTTGAACACTGAAGCTTTCTTT. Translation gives CASSLDMSLNTEAFF.

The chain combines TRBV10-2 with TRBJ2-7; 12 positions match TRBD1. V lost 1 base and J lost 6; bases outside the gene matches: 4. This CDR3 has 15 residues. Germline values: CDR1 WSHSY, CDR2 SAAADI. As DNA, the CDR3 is TGCGCCAGCAGTGAGTGGGGACAGGGGGCGGGCGAGCAGTACTTC. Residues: CASSEWGQGAGEQYF.

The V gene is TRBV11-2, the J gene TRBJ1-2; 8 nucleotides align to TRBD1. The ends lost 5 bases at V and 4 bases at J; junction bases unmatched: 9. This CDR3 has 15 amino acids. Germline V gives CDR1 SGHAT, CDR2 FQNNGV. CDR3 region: CASSPRTGTIYGYTF. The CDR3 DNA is TGTGCCAGCAGCCCCCGGACAGGGACAATCTATGGCTACACCTTC.

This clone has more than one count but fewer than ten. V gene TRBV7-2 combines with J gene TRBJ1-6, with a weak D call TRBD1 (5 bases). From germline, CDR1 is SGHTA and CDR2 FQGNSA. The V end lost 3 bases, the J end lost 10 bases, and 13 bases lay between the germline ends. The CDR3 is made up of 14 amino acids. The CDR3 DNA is TGTGCCAGCAGCTTGGGGCGGGGTTACTCACCCCTCCACTTT. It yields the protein CASSLGRGYSPLHF.

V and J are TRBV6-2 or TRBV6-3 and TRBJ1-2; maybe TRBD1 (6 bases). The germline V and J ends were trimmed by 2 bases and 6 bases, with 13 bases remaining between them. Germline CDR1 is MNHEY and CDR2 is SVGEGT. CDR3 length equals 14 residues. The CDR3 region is CASSYDRFRDGYTF. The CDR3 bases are TGTGCCAGCAGTTACGACAGGTTTCGGGATGGCTACACCTTC.

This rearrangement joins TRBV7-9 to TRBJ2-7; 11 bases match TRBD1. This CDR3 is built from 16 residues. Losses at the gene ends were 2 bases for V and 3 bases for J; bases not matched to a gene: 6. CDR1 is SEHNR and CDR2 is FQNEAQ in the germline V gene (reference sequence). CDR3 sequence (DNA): TGTGCCAGCAGCTTATCCTCCGGGACAGGGGGCTACGAGCAGTACTTC. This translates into CASSLSSGTGGYEQYF.

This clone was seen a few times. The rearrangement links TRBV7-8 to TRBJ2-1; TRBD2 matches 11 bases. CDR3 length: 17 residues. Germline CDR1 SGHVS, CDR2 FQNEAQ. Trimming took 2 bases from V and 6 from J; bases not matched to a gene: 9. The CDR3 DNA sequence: TGTGCCAGCAGCTTACTGCTAGCGGGAGGCAAGGGCAATGAGCAGTTCTTC. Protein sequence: CASSLLLAGGKGNEQFF.

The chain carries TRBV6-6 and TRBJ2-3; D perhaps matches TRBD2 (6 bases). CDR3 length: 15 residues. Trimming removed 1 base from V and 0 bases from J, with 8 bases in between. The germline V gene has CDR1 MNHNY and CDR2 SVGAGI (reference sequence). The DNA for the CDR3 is TGTGCCAGCAGTTACTTAAGCGGGAGCACAGATACGCAGTATTTT. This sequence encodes CASSYLSGSTDTQYF.

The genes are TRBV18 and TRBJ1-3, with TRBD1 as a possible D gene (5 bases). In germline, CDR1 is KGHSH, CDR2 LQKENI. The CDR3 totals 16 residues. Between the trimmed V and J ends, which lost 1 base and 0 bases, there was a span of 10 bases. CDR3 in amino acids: CASSPQQGASGNTIYF. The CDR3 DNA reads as TGTGCCAGCTCACCACAGCAGGGCGCCTCTGGAAACACCATATATTTT.

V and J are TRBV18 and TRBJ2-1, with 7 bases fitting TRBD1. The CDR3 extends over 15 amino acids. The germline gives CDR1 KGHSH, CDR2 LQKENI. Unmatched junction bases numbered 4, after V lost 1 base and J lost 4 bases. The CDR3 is CASSPLSGGYNEQFF. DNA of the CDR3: TGTGCCAGCTCACCACTATCAGGGGGTTACAATGAGCAGTTCTTC.

The CDR3: CASRVSSGRDNEQFF. The CDR3 bases are TGTGCCAGCAGAGTCTCTAGCGGGAGGGACAATGAGCAGTTCTTC. This sequence joins TRBV6-5 and TRBJ2-1, with 12 nucleotides matching TRBD2. The CDR3 has 15 amino acids. Germline trimming cut 6 bases from V and 5 bases from J; bases unmatched to any gene: 5. Germline V gives CDR1 MNHEY, CDR2 SVGAGI.

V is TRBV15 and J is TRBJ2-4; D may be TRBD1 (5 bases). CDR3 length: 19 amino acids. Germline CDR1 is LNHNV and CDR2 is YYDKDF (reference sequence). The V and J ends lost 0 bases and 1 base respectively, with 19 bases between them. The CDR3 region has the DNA TGTGCCACCAGCAGAGATTTTGTGGACACTGGTTTGGCCAAAAACATTCAGTACTTC. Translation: CATSRDFVDTGLAKNIQYF.

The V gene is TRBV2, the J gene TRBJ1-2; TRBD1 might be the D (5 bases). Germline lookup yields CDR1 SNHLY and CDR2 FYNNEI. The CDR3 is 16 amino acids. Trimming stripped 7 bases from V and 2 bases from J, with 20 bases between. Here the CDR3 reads CASTRREGRTNYGYTF. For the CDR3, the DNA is TGTGCCAGCACACGGCGGGAGGGACGGACGAACTATGGCTACACCTTC.

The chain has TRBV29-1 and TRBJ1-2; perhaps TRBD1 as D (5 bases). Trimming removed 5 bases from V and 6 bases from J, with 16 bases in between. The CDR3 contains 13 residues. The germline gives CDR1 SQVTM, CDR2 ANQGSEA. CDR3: CSVYLGRGDGYTF. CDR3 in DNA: TGCAGCGTTTACTTAGGTCGGGGGGATGGCTACACCTTC.

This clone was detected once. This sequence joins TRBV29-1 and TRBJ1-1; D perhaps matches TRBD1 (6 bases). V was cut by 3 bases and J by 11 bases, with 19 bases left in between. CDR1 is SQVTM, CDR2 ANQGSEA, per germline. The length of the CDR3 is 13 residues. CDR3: CSVEGGMDRRAFF. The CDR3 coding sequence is TGCAGCGTTGAGGGGGGGATGGACAGAAGGGCTTTCTTT.

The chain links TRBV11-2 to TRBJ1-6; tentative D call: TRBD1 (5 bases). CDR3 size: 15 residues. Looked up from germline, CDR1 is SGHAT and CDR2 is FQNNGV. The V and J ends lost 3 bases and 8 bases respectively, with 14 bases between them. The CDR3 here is CASSLRGVTHSPLHF. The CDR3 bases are TGTGCCAGCAGCTTGCGGGGCGTCACACATTCACCCCTCCACTTT.

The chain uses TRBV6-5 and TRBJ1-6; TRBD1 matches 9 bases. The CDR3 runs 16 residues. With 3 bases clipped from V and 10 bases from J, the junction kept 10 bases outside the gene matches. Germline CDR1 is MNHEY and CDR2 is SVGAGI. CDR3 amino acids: CASSYVLGTGRSPLHF. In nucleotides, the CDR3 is TGTGCCAGCAGTTATGTGTTAGGGACAGGGCGGTCACCCCTCCACTTT.

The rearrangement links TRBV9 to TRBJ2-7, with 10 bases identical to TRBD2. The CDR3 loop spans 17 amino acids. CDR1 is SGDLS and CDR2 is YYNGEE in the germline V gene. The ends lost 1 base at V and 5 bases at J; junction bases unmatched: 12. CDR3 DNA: TGTGCCAGCAGCGTAAGACTAGCGGGTGAGGCCCTGCACGAGCAGTACTTC. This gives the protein CASSVRLAGEALHEQYF.

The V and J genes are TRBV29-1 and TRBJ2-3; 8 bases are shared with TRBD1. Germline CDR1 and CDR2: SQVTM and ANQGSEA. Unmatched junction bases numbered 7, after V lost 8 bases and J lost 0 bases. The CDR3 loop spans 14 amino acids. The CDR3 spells CSLGQGLSTDTQYF. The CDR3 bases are TGCAGCCTCGGACAGGGACTTAGCACAGATACGCAGTATTTT.

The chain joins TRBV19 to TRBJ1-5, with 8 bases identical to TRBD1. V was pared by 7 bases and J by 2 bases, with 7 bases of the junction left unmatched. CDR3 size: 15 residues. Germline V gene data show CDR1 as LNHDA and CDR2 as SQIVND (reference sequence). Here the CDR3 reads CASMGAGGGNQPQHF. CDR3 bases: TGTGCCAGTATGGGGGCAGGGGGCGGCAATCAGCCCCAGCATTTT.

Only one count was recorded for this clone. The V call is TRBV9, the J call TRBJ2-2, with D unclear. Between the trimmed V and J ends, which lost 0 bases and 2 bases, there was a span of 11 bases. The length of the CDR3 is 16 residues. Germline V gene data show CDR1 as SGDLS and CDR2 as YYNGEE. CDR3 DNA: TGTGCCAGCAGCGTAGGGCAGAGGTCAAACACCGGGGAGCTGTTTTTT. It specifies CASSVGQRSNTGELFF.

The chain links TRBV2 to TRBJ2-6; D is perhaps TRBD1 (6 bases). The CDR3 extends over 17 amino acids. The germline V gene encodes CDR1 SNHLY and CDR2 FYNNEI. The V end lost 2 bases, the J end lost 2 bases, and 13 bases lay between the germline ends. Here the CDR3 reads CASSETMGDTGANVLTF. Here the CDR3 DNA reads TGTGCCAGCAGTGAAACAATGGGGGACACTGGGGCCAACGTCCTGACTTTC.

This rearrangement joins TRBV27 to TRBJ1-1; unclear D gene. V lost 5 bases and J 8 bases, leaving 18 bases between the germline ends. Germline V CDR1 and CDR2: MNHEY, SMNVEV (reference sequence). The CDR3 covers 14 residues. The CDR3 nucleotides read TGTGCCAGCAGTCGCGGCACCAGACTGATGGAAGCTTTCTTT. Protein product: CASSRGTRLMEAFF.